The 3 T cell receptor beta chains given below trace back to one sample, sequenced in a study of cytomegalovirus exposure and HLA in healthy donors. PCR used 60 Vbeta primers and 13 Jbeta primers. Clones were sequenced by immunoSEQ multiplex PCR, and TCRdb holds only the in-frame ones, with some missing. This listing includes roughly 40,000 clones. The specimen was PBMCs. The origin of the receptors is a man aged 35 to 55 in good health and CMV-seropositive.

This rearrangement joins TRBV10-3 to TRBJ2-2; 8 bases agree with TRBD2. The CDR3 is 17 amino acids. With 2 bases clipped from V and 4 bases from J, the junction kept 9 bases outside the gene matches. Germline CDR1 ENHRY, CDR2 SYGVKD. CDR3 nucleotides: TGTGCCATCAGTGAGACTAGCGGAGCCGATGGCACCGGGGAGCTGTTTTTT. Encoded protein: CAISETSGADGTGELFF.

The chain has TRBV4-1 and TRBJ2-1, with 7 bases identical to TRBD1. Unmatched junction bases numbered 12, after V lost 4 bases and J lost 6 bases. Germline CDR1 is MGHRA and CDR2 is YSYEKL. This CDR3 has 16 residues. CDR3 coding DNA: TGCGCCAGCAGCCTTATCCCTTCCGGGACAGCCAATGAGCAGTTCTTC. Amino acids: CASSLIPSGTANEQFF.

The CDR3 here is CASSTGTSGDPLYEQYF. In DNA, the CDR3 is TGTGCCAGTAGTACCGGGACTAGCGGAGATCCCCTCTACGAGCAGTACTTC. The rearrangement links TRBV19 to TRBJ2-7; 11 bases line up with TRBD2. Germline trimming cut 4 bases from V and 3 bases from J; bases unmatched to any gene: 11. Germline V gene sequence: CDR1 LNHDA, CDR2 SQIVND (reference sequence). The CDR3 consists of 17 residues.